These 7 T cell receptor beta chains came from one sample sequenced in a study of spatial heterogeneity in lung cancer. Study findings and constraints: One measure, the expanded intratumoral alpha and beta TCR count, tracked tumor mutation counts.

These receptors have no identified antigens. From the 5' RACE reads, TCRdb called clonotypes with MiXCR, one entry per CDR3 protein. The data show 15,000 to 20,000 distinct CDR3 sequences, with more than 5% seen just once and around 6.5% held by the top ten. Noted time point: sample taken at primary tumor resection. The material sequenced was lung tumor tissue, taken at surgery. These receptors originate from a male donor with early-stage non-small cell lung cancer.

This clonotype was seen many times. With the library built for alpha chains, this beta chain is off target and its frequency is not meaningful. The chain joins TRBV6-5 to TRBJ2-2; no clear D gene. The CDR3 runs to 16 residues. The ends were cut back, 6 bases at V and 1 base at J, with 15 bases in the middle. Per the germline V gene, CDR1 is MNHEY and CDR2 is SVGAGI. The CDR3 nucleotides are TGTGCCAGCAGCTATACGGAGCGAAGGAACACCGGGGAGCTGTTTTTT. It encodes CASSYTERRNTGELFF.

This clonotype has at least ten counts. For a library built for alpha chains, this beta chain is a stray read; little rests on its size. The rearrangement uses TRBV3-1 and TRBJ2-5; D assignment may be TRBD1 or TRBD2 (5 bases each). CDR1 and CDR2 from the germline V gene are LGHDT and YNNKEL (reference sequence). CDR3 length equals 14 residues. The V end lost 7 bases, the J end lost 2 bases, and 14 bases lay between the germline ends. CDR3 loop: CASTRRGVQETQYF. The CDR3, as DNA: TGTGCCAGCACCCGAAGAGGGGTACAAGAGACCCAGTACTTC.

The sample holds many counts of this clonotype. Within a library made for alpha chains, this beta chain is off target, and its count is uninformative. The chain joins TRBV5-4 to TRBJ2-2, with D maybe TRBD1 (6 bases). Trimming stripped 2 bases from V and 7 bases from J, with 15 bases between. CDR3 length: 15 residues. Germline CDR1 SGHNT, CDR2 YYREEE (reference sequence). CDR3 loop: CASSLGGVGGGELFF. CDR3 nucleotide sequence: TGTGCCAGCAGCTTAGGGGGAGTAGGTGGCGGGGAGCTGTTTTTT.

This clonotype showed up many times. As an off-target read in a library built for alpha chains, this beta chain has a frequency of little significance. This chain connects TRBV7-9 to TRBJ2-7; D is ambiguous. Per germline, CDR1 SEHNR and CDR2 FQNEAQ (reference sequence). V dropped 1 base and J dropped 0 bases, with 7 bases sitting between them. CDR3 size: 14 residues. CDR3 nucleotide sequence: TGTGCCAGCAGCTTAGTTGGCATCTCCTACGAGCAGTACTTC. Translation gives CASSLVGISYEQYF. Supplemented by reference TRBV7-9 and TRBJ2-7, the full variable domain reads DTGVSQNPRHKITKRGQNVTFRCDPISEHNRLYWYRQTLGQGPEFLTYFQNEAQLEKSRLLSDRFSAERPKGSFSTLEIQRTEQGDSAMYLCASSLVGISYEQYFGPGTRLTVT.

Ten or more counts support this clonotype. Being off target in a library aimed at alpha chains, this beta chain has a size of little meaning. The V gene is TRBV10-2, the J gene TRBJ2-3; 14 positions match TRBD2. The CDR3 is 18 residues long. The V gene end was trimmed by 6 bases and the J gene end by 0 bases; junction bases not matched to a gene: 8. CDR1 and CDR2 (germline): WSHSY, SAAADI. This CDR3 is CASSPGLAGATSTDTQYF. CDR3 sequence (DNA): TGCGCCAGCAGCCCGGGACTAGCGGGGGCAACTAGCACAGATACGCAGTATTTT.

The sample holds many counts of this clonotype. Because this beta chain is a stray read in a library intended to capture alpha chains, its abundance should not be given much weight. The chain is built from TRBV18 and TRBJ2-3; D may be TRBD2 (5 bases). The V gene lost 4 bases and the J gene lost 6 bases, with 20 bases spanning the gap. There are 16 residues in the CDR3. The germline V gene encodes CDR1 KGHSH and CDR2 LQKENI. CDR3 loop: CASSLHPTRVSDTQYF. CDR3 sequence (DNA): TGTGCCAGCTCACTACACCCTACGAGGGTATCCGATACGCAGTATTTT.

This clonotype was counted at least ten times. The size of this beta chain means little, since it is a stray read in a library made for alpha chains. J is TRBJ2-7 and V is TRBV5-1, with TRBD2 matching 7 bases. This CDR3 contains 14 residues. Germline lookup yields CDR1 SGHRS and CDR2 YFSETQ. V shed 4 bases and J 3 bases; nucleotides not matched to a gene: 7. The CDR3 loop reads CASSPGTTYYEQYF. For the CDR3, the DNA is TGCGCCAGCAGCCCCGGGACTACTTACTACGAGCAGTACTTC.